This is a list of T cell receptor beta chains from one sample in a study of cytomegalovirus exposure and HLA in healthy donors. Here immunoSEQ multiplex PCR was the method, and the copy in TCRdb shows in-frame clones only, minus some. The profile shows more than 150,000 clones, around 80% of them singletons. The sequencing input was PBMCs. Receptors originate from a woman aged 30 to 39 in good health and CMV-seronegative. The CDR3 runs from the conserved cysteine through the conserved F or W. The order of the fields is D gene, V gene, clone size, J gene, CDR3 protein, CDR3 DNA. The D gene is left open where the match is weak. Clone size is not always given. Where it is, it says once, few, many or a class for expanded clones.

D gene: TRBD1; V gene: TRBV30; clone size: .; J gene: TRBJ1-2; CDR3 protein: CAWRQGNYGYTF; CDR3 DNA: TGTGCCTGGCGACAGGGGAACTATGGCTACACCTTC
D gene: .; V gene: TRBV10-3; clone size: .; J gene: TRBJ1-1; CDR3 protein: CAISPLQGNTEAFF; CDR3 DNA: TGTGCCATCAGTCCTTTACAGGGGAACACTGAAGCTTTCTTT
D gene: .; V gene: TRBV7-2; clone size: few; J gene: TRBJ1-1; CDR3 protein: CASSSTSFRNTEAFF; CDR3 DNA: TGTGCCAGCAGCTCTACTTCTTTTAGGAACACTGAAGCTTTCTTT
D gene: TRBD1; V gene: TRBV7-2; clone size: .; J gene: TRBJ1-6; CDR3 protein: CASGRTGIFSSYNSPLHF; CDR3 DNA: TGTGCCAGCGGGAGGACAGGAATTTTTAGCTCCTATAATTCACCCCTCCACTTT
D gene: .; V gene: TRBV15; clone size: few; J gene: TRBJ1-5; CDR3 protein: CATSRERWRQPQHF; CDR3 DNA: TGTGCCACCAGCAGGGAGCGGTGGCGACAGCCCCAGCATTTT
D gene: TRBD1; V gene: TRBV19; clone size: few; J gene: TRBJ2-7; CDR3 protein: CASSPSGQGVSYEQYF; CDR3 DNA: TGTGCCAGTAGTCCATCGGGACAGGGGGTATCCTACGAGCAGTACTTC
D gene: .; V gene: TRBV12-5; clone size: .; J gene: TRBJ2-2; CDR3 protein: CASGLAPNTGELFF; CDR3 DNA: TGTGCTAGTGGTTTGGCTCCGAACACCGGGGAGCTGTTTTTT
D gene: .; V gene: TRBV5-6; clone size: few; J gene: TRBJ1-1; CDR3 protein: CASSLVSTEAFF; CDR3 DNA: TGTGCCAGCAGCTTGGTCAGTACTGAAGCTTTCTTT
D gene: .; V gene: TRBV5-1; clone size: .; J gene: TRBJ2-1; CDR3 protein: CASSRAGFSYEQFF; CDR3 DNA: TGCGCCAGCAGTCGGGCAGGGTTTTCCTATGAGCAGTTCTTC
D gene: TRBD1; V gene: TRBV7-9; clone size: .; J gene: TRBJ2-1; CDR3 protein: CASSLRQGGFDEQFF; CDR3 DNA: TGTGCCAGCAGCTTACGACAGGGGGGTTTCGATGAGCAGTTCTTC
D gene: TRBD1; V gene: TRBV28; clone size: .; J gene: TRBJ2-5; CDR3 protein: CASRGQGRGETQYF; CDR3 DNA: TGTGCCAGCAGGGGACAGGGCAGAGGGGAGACCCAGTACTTC
D gene: .; V gene: TRBV19; clone size: once; J gene: TRBJ2-1; CDR3 protein: CASSIGKNNEQFF; CDR3 DNA: TGTGCCAGTAGTATAGGTAAAAACAATGAGCAGTTCTTC
D gene: TRBD1; V gene: TRBV4-1; clone size: .; J gene: TRBJ2-2; CDR3 protein: CASSHPGQGPNTGELFF; CDR3 DNA: TGCGCCAGCAGCCACCCGGGACAGGGCCCGAACACCGGGGAGCTGTTTTTT
D gene: TRBD2; V gene: TRBV5-1; clone size: .; J gene: TRBJ2-5; CDR3 protein: CASSLGLAGGVETQYF; CDR3 DNA: TGCGCCAGCAGCTTAGGTCTAGCGGGGGGCGTGGAGACCCAGTACTTC
D gene: TRBD2; V gene: TRBV10-1; clone size: .; J gene: TRBJ2-7; CDR3 protein: CASSEGLASGYEQYF; CDR3 DNA: TGCGCCAGCAGTGAAGGATTAGCTAGCGGTTACGAGCAGTACTTC
D gene: TRBD1; V gene: TRBV19; clone size: .; J gene: TRBJ1-1; CDR3 protein: CASSIGETGFPEAFF; CDR3 DNA: TGTGCCAGTAGTATAGGTGAGACAGGGTTCCCTGAAGCTTTCTTT
D gene: TRBD1; V gene: TRBV6-5; clone size: .; J gene: TRBJ2-3; CDR3 protein: CASSWGQGRDTQYF; CDR3 DNA: TGTGCCAGCAGTTGGGGACAGGGGAGGGATACGCAGTATTTT
D gene: .; V gene: TRBV25-1; clone size: .; J gene: TRBJ2-5; CDR3 protein: CASSEYGAEQTQYF; CDR3 DNA: TGTGCCAGCAGTGAATATGGGGCAGAACAGACCCAGTACTTC
D gene: .; V gene: TRBV6-1; clone size: .; J gene: TRBJ2-5; CDR3 protein: CASSEGRGPPETQYF; CDR3 DNA: TGTGCCAGCAGTGAAGGGAGGGGCCCTCCAGAGACCCAGTACTTC
D gene: TRBD1; V gene: TRBV19; clone size: .; J gene: TRBJ2-2; CDR3 protein: CASTDRGGAWELFF; CDR3 DNA: TGTGCCAGCACAGACAGGGGCGGGGCCTGGGAGCTGTTTTTT
D gene: .; V gene: TRBV4-3; clone size: once; J gene: TRBJ1-2; CDR3 protein: CASSQDLGDTLYGYTF; CDR3 DNA: TGCGCCAGCAGCCAAGATCTAGGGGATACACTCTATGGCTACACCTTC
D gene: .; V gene: TRBV4-2; clone size: .; J gene: TRBJ1-6; CDR3 protein: CASSQGRVRSPLHF; CDR3 DNA: TGTGCCAGCAGCCAGGGGAGGGTACGATCACCCCTCCACTTT
D gene: TRBD1; V gene: TRBV6-6; clone size: .; J gene: TRBJ1-3; CDR3 protein: CASRDRSSGNTIYF; CDR3 DNA: TGTGCCAGCAGGGACAGGTCCTCTGGAAACACCATATATTTT
D gene: TRBD1; V gene: TRBV19; clone size: .; J gene: TRBJ1-1; CDR3 protein: CASSKTGLNTEAFF; CDR3 DNA: TGTGCCAGTAGTAAGACAGGGTTGAACACTGAAGCTTTCTTT
D gene: .; V gene: TRBV4-3; clone size: .; J gene: TRBJ1-4; CDR3 protein: CASSPYLGGSGAEKLFF; CDR3 DNA: TGCGCCAGCAGCCCGTATTTGGGGGGATCGGGCGCCGAAAAACTGTTTTTT
D gene: .; V gene: TRBV7-2; clone size: .; J gene: TRBJ2-3; CDR3 protein: CASSSIRGTKGTDTQYF; CDR3 DNA: TGTGCCAGCAGCTCAATCCGGGGGACGAAGGGCACAGATACGCAGTATTTT
D gene: TRBD1; V gene: TRBV9; clone size: .; J gene: TRBJ2-5; CDR3 protein: CASSVGTGEETQYF; CDR3 DNA: TGTGCCAGCAGCGTAGGGACAGGGGAAGAGACCCAGTACTTC
D gene: TRBD2; V gene: TRBV4-2; clone size: .; J gene: TRBJ2-3; CDR3 protein: CASSQHTSGGASTDTQYF; CDR3 DNA: TGTGCCAGCAGCCAACATACTAGCGGGGGTGCTAGCACAGATACGCAGTATTTT
D gene: TRBD1; V gene: TRBV4-1; clone size: few; J gene: TRBJ1-2; CDR3 protein: CASSQPRHRGLYGYTF; CDR3 DNA: TGCGCCAGCAGCCAACCTAGACACAGGGGGCTCTATGGCTACACCTTC
D gene: .; V gene: TRBV7-9; clone size: .; J gene: TRBJ2-1; CDR3 protein: CASSLGINGGLAYNEQFF; CDR3 DNA: TGTGCCAGCAGCTTAGGGATAAACGGAGGGCTGGCCTACAATGAGCAGTTCTTC
D gene: TRBD1; V gene: TRBV25-1; clone size: .; J gene: TRBJ1-2; CDR3 protein: CASSAAGGNYGYTF; CDR3 DNA: TGTGCCAGCAGTGCGGCAGGGGGGAACTATGGCTACACCTTC
D gene: .; V gene: TRBV5-6; clone size: few; J gene: TRBJ2-1; CDR3 protein: CASSSMRQFF; CDR3 DNA: TGTGCCAGCAGCTCCATGAGGCAGTTCTTC
D gene: .; V gene: TRBV5-4; clone size: .; J gene: TRBJ1-1; CDR3 protein: CASSPEGNTEAFF; CDR3 DNA: TGTGCCAGCAGCCCCGAGGGGAACACTGAAGCTTTCTTT
D gene: .; V gene: TRBV7-2; clone size: once; J gene: TRBJ1-1; CDR3 protein: CASSLDRENTEAFF; CDR3 DNA: TGTGCCAGCAGCTTAGACAGGGAGAACACTGAAGCTTTCTTT
D gene: .; V gene: TRBV27; clone size: .; J gene: TRBJ2-2; CDR3 protein: CASNSSIGELFF; CDR3 DNA: TGTGCCAGCAACTCTTCGATCGGGGAGCTGTTTTTT
D gene: .; V gene: TRBV9; clone size: .; J gene: TRBJ1-1; CDR3 protein: CASSRSSPIMNTEAFF; CDR3 DNA: TGTGCCAGCAGCCGAAGCTCTCCAATCATGAACACTGAAGCTTTCTTT
D gene: .; V gene: TRBV6-5; clone size: .; J gene: TRBJ1-4; CDR3 protein: CASSYSRLGREKLFF; CDR3 DNA: TGTGCCAGCAGTTACTCTCGGCTGGGGAGAGAAAAACTGTTTTTT
D gene: TRBD2; V gene: TRBV7-8; clone size: .; J gene: TRBJ2-7; CDR3 protein: CASSFLAGEAAQQYF; CDR3 DNA: TGTGCCAGCAGCTTTCTAGCGGGGGAGGCAGCTCAGCAGTACTTC
D gene: .; V gene: TRBV7-8; clone size: .; J gene: TRBJ2-2; CDR3 protein: CASKTRPGRTGELFF; CDR3 DNA: TGTGCCAGCAAAACGCGACCAGGGCGAACCGGGGAGCTGTTTTTT
D gene: TRBD1; V gene: TRBV7-7; clone size: .; J gene: TRBJ2-2; CDR3 protein: CASSTLRQGMNTGELFF; CDR3 DNA: TGTGCCAGCAGCACCCTGCGACAGGGGATGAACACCGGGGAGCTGTTTTTT
D gene: .; V gene: TRBV5-1; clone size: .; J gene: TRBJ1-5; CDR3 protein: CASSLDPGRGNQPQHF; CDR3 DNA: TGCGCCAGCAGCCTAGATCCGGGCCGGGGGAATCAGCCCCAGCATTTT
D gene: .; V gene: TRBV4-1; clone size: .; J gene: TRBJ2-1; CDR3 protein: CASTSWFQAIGRNEQFF; CDR3 DNA: TGCGCCAGCACCTCGTGGTTCCAGGCAATTGGTAGGAATGAGCAGTTCTTC
D gene: .; V gene: TRBV5-4; clone size: .; J gene: TRBJ1-4; CDR3 protein: CASSFGATVEKLFF; CDR3 DNA: TGTGCCAGCAGCTTTGGGGCGACGGTTGAAAAACTGTTTTTT
D gene: .; V gene: TRBV7-8; clone size: few; J gene: TRBJ1-2; CDR3 protein: CASSLGHINYGYTF; CDR3 DNA: TGTGCCAGCAGCTTAGGACATATAAACTATGGCTACACCTTC
D gene: TRBD1; V gene: TRBV5-6; clone size: .; J gene: TRBJ2-5; CDR3 protein: CASNLLQGGKTQETQYF; CDR3 DNA: TGTGCCAGCAATCTATTACAGGGGGGTAAAACTCAAGAGACCCAGTACTTC
D gene: .; V gene: TRBV6-5; clone size: .; J gene: TRBJ1-1; CDR3 protein: CASSYGGRSTEAFF; CDR3 DNA: TGTGCCAGCAGTTACGGGGGCAGAAGCACTGAAGCTTTCTTT
D gene: TRBD1; V gene: TRBV10-3; clone size: .; J gene: TRBJ1-2; CDR3 protein: CAIRQGNYGYTF; CDR3 DNA: TGTGCCATACGACAGGGGAACTATGGCTACACCTTC
D gene: .; V gene: TRBV19; clone size: once; J gene: TRBJ1-5; CDR3 protein: CASSSTGTLNQPQHF; CDR3 DNA: TGTGCCAGTAGTTCCACCGGGACACTTAATCAGCCCCAGCATTTT
D gene: TRBD1; V gene: TRBV5-1; clone size: once; J gene: TRBJ2-3; CDR3 protein: CASSHGTETDTQYF; CDR3 DNA: TGCGCCAGCAGCCACGGGACAGAAACAGATACGCAGTATTTT
D gene: .; V gene: TRBV19; clone size: .; J gene: TRBJ1-4; CDR3 protein: CASSIDLLGTSTNEKLFF; CDR3 DNA: TGTGCCAGTAGTATAGATCTATTGGGCACCTCAACTAATGAAAAACTGTTTTTT
D gene: TRBD1; V gene: TRBV19; clone size: .; J gene: TRBJ2-1; CDR3 protein: CASSIWAGGGNEQFF; CDR3 DNA: TGTGCCAGTAGTATATGGGCAGGGGGCGGGAATGAGCAGTTCTTC